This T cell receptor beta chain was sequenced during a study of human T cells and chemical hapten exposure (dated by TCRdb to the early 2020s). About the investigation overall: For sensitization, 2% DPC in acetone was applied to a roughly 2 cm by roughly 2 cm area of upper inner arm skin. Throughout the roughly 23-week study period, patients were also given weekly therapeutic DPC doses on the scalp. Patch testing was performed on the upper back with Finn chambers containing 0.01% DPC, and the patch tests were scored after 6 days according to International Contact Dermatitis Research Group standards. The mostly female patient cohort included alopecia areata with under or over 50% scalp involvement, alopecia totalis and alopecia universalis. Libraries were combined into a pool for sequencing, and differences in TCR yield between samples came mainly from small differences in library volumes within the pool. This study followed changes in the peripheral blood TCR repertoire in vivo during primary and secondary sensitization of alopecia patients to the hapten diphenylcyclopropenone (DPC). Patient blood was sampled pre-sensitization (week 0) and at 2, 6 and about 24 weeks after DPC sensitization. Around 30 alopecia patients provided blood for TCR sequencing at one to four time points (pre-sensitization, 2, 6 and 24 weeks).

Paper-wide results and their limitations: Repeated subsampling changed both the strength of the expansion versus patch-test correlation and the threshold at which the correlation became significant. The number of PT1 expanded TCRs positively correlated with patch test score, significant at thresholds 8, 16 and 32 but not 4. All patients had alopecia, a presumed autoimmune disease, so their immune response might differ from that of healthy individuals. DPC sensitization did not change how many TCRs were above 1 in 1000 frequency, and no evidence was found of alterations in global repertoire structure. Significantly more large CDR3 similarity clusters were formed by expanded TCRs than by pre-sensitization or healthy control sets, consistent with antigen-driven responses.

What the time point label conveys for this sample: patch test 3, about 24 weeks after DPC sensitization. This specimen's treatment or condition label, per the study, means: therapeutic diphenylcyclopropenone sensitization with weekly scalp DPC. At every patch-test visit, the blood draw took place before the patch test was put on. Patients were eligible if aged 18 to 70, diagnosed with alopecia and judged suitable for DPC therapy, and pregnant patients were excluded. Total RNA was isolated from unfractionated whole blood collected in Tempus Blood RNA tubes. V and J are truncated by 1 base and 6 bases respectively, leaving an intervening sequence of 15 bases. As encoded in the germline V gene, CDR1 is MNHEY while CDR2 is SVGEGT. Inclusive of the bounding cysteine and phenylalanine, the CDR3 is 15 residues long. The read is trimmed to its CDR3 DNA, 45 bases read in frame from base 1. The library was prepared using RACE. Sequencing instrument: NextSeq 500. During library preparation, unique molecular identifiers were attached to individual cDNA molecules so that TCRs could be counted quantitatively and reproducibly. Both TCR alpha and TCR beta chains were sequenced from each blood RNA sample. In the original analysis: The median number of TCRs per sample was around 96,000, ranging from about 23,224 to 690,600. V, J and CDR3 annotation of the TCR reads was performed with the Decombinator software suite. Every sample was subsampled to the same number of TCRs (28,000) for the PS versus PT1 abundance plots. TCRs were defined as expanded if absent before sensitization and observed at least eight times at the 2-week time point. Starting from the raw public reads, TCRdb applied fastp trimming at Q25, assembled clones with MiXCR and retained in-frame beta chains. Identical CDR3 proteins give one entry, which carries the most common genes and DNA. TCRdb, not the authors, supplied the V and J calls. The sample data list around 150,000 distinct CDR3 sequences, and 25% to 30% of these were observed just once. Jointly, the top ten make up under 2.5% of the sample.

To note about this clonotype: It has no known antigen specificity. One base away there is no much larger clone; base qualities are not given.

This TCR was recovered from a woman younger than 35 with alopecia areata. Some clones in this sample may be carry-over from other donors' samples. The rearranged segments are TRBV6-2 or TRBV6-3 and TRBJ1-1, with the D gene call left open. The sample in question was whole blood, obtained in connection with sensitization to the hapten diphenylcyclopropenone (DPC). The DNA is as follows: TGTGCCAGCAGTTACTATCGGGTCAATACCGCTGAAGCTTTCTTT. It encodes CASSYYRVNTAEAFF.